This T cell receptor beta chain emerged from a study of blood T cell repertoires in COVID-19. The V gene's germline CDR1 is SGHVS and CDR2 FNYEAQ. The CDR3 consists of 15 residues. V lost 3 bases to trimming and J lost 5 bases; unmatched junction nucleotides: 5. Using immunoSEQ multiplex PCR, the repertoire was profiled, and TCRdb retains in-frame clones only, with some absent. The table lists some 60,000 clones, 75% to 95% of them singletons. This clone was seen only once. Specimen: peripheral blood. This TCR came from a middle-aged man with acute or convalescent COVID-19. J is TRBJ2-1 and V is TRBV7-6, with 9 bases that match TRBD2. CDR3 coding DNA: TGTGCCAGCAGCTTTGCGGGAGGGCCGGACAATGAGCAGTTCTTC. It specifies CASSFAGGPDNEQFF.